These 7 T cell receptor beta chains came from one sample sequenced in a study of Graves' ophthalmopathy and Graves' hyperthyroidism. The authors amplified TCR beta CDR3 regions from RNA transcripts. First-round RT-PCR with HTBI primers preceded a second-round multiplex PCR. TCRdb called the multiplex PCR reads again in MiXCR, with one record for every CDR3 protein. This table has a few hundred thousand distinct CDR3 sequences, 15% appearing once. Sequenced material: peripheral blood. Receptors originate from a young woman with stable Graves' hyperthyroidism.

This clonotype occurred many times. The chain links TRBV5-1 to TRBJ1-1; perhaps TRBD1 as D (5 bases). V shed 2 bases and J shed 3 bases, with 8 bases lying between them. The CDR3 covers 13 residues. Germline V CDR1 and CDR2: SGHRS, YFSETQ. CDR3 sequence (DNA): TGCGCCAGCAGCTTTTCGACAGACACTGAAGCTTTCTTT. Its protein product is CASSFSTDTEAFF.

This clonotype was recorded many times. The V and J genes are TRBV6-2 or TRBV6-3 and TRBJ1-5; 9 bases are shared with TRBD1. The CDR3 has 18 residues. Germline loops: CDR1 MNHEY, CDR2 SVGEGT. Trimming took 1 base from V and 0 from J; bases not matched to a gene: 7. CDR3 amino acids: CASSYLRQGENSNQPQHF. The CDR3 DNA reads TGTGCCAGCAGTTACTTGCGACAGGGGGAAAATAGCAATCAGCCCCAGCATTTT.

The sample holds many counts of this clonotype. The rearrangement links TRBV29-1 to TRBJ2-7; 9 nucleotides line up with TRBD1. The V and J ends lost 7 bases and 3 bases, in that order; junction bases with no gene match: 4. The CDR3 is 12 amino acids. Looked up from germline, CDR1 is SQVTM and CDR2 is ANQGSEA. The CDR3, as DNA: TGCAGCGCCGGACAGGGGAGCTACGAGCAGTACTTC. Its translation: CSAGQGSYEQYF.

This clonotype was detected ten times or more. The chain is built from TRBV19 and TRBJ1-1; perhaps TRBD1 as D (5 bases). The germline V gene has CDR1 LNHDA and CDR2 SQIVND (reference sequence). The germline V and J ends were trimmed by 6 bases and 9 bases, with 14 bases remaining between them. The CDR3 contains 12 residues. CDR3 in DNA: TGTGCCAGTAGCTCGGGAGGGGATCAAGCTTTCTTT. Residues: CASSSGGDQAFF.

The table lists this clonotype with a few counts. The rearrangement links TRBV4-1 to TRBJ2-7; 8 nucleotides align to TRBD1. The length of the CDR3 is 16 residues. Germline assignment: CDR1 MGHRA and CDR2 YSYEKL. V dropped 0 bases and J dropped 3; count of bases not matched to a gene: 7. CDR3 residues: CASSQDRPGGGYEQYF. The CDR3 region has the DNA TGCGCCAGCAGCCAAGATCGTCCAGGGGGCGGCTACGAGCAGTACTTC.

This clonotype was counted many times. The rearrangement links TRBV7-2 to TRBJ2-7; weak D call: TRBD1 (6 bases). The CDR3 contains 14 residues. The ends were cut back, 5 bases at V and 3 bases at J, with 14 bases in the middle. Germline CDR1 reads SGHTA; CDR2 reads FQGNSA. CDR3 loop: CASSGFTGYYEQYF. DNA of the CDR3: TGTGCCAGCAGCGGATTCACAGGGTACTACGAGCAGTACTTC.

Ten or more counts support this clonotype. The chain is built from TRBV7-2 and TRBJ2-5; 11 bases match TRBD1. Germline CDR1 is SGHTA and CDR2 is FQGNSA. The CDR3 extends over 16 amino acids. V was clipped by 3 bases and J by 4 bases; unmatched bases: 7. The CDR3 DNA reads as TGTGCCAGCAGCTTCGGCTCCGGGACAGGGGGAGAGACCCAGTACTTC. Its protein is CASSFGSGTGGETQYF.